Listed below are T cell receptor beta chains from one sample, sequenced in a study of blood T cell repertoires in COVID-19. Sequenced by immunoSEQ multiplex PCR; TCRdb stores in-frame clones only, minus some. The repertoire holds about 360,000 clones, with around nine tenths as singletons. The specimen was peripheral blood. The receptors derive from a woman in her fifties or sixties with COVID-19, enrolled during active disease. Each CDR3 is given with its conserved first and last residue. The D gene is left open where the match is weak. Clone size is shown for a subset of rows, as once, few, many or a class of expanded clone.

J: TRBJ2-7
size: .
V: TRBV7-9
D: TRBD2
CDR3: CASSSNVPGLAGFDEQYF

J: TRBJ2-3
size: .
V: TRBV5-1
D: .
CDR3: CASSDPRRGSTDTQYF

J: TRBJ1-2
size: .
V: TRBV7-2
D: TRBD1
CDR3: CASSLRDRGGYTF

J: TRBJ1-3
size: few
V: TRBV23-1
D: TRBD1
CDR3: CASSQGKTGQSSGNTIYF

J: TRBJ2-7
size: .
V: TRBV28
D: .
CDR3: CASSVTLNYEQYF

J: TRBJ2-1
size: .
V: TRBV7-9
D: TRBD2
CDR3: CASSLLAGRNNEQFF

J: TRBJ1-1
size: .
V: TRBV30
D: .
CDR3: CAWSAGLNTEAFF

J: TRBJ2-7
size: .
V: TRBV30
D: .
CDR3: CAWSLGGHYIYEQYF

J: TRBJ1-5
size: .
V: TRBV19
D: .
CDR3: CASTPLGAVSGPQHF

J: TRBJ1-6
size: .
V: TRBV7-8
D: .
CDR3: CASSLAGRSGYNSPLHF

J: TRBJ1-2
size: .
V: TRBV4-1
D: .
CDR3: CASSHVYNTGSEGYTF

J: TRBJ1-6
size: once
V: TRBV27
D: .
CDR3: CASSLGPGGSPLHF

J: TRBJ2-7
size: .
V: TRBV6-2/TRBV6-3
D: .
CDR3: CASSYGGSRGYF

J: TRBJ2-7
size: .
V: TRBV7-2
D: .
CDR3: CASSRDSHSEQYF

J: TRBJ1-4
size: .
V: TRBV6-5
D: .
CDR3: CASRLRDFNEKLFF

J: TRBJ1-1
size: .
V: TRBV6-7
D: TRBD1
CDR3: CASSNHGTGLTEAFF

J: TRBJ2-7
size: .
V: TRBV5-4
D: TRBD2
CDR3: CASSLERGLGYEQYF

J: TRBJ1-2
size: .
V: TRBV5-6
D: TRBD1
CDR3: CASSSGQGFGYTF

J: TRBJ2-3
size: .
V: TRBV4-2
D: TRBD2
CDR3: CASSQAGGGGAIDTQYF

J: TRBJ2-7
size: .
V: TRBV18
D: TRBD1
CDR3: CASSPPGTGYRYEQYF

J: TRBJ2-3
size: .
V: TRBV12-3/TRBV12-4
D: .
CDR3: CASSYGWDTQYF

J: TRBJ2-2
size: .
V: TRBV3-1/TRBV3-2
D: TRBD2
CDR3: CASSGTSVYRGELFF

J: TRBJ1-2
size: .
V: TRBV7-2
D: .
CDR3: CASSPAGGRNYGYTF

J: TRBJ1-6
size: .
V: TRBV6-6
D: TRBD1
CDR3: CASSDAGQGNSPLHF

J: TRBJ1-2
size: .
V: TRBV4-1
D: .
CDR3: CASSQAGVYYGYTF

J: TRBJ1-3
size: .
V: TRBV6-5
D: .
CDR3: CASRRSGTSGNTIYF

J: TRBJ2-7
size: .
V: TRBV3-1/TRBV3-2
D: TRBD2
CDR3: CASSLSGSGGYEQYF